What follows are 26 T cell receptor beta chains derived from one specimen sequenced in a study of identical twins. TCRdb reprocessed the 5' RACE reads via MiXCR and lists one record per CDR3 protein. Of about 280,000 distinct CDR3 sequences in the sample, 8% to 9% were seen once. The same sample was also studied in work on yellow fever vaccine responses in identical twins.

The sample was memory (CD45RO+) T cells sorted from blood. These receptors were collected from a woman in her late teens or twenties in good health.

This clonotype was recorded a few times. The V and J genes are TRBV12-3 or TRBV12-4 and TRBJ2-1, with TRBD2 matching over 16 bases. J was trimmed by 15 bases and V by 3 bases; bases with no gene match: 17. The CDR3 runs 18 residues. The CDR3 DNA reads TGTGCCAGCAGTTTCTCAAACCCCGGGACTAGCGGGGGGGCTAAGAGGTTCTTC. Encoded protein: CASSFSNPGTSGGAKRFF.

CDR3 nucleotides: TGTGCCAGCAGGGTCAGGAGCGAAGCTTTCTTT. Encoded protein: CASRVRSEAFF. The chain recombines TRBV12-3 or TRBV12-4 with TRBJ1-1, with no clear D. The CDR3 totals 11 residues. V lost 6 bases and J 8 bases, leaving 10 bases between the germline ends.

The chain combines TRBV7-9 with TRBJ2-5; TRBD2 aligns across 8 bases. Germline V gene sequence: CDR1 SEHNR, CDR2 FQNEAQ (reference sequence). The trim removed 4 bases at V and 1 base at J, leaving 8 bases unmatched. The CDR3 spans 16 residues. Written as DNA, the CDR3 is TGTGCCAGCAGCTCCCAAGTGGGACTAGGCCAAGAGACCCAGTACTTC. Translating it yields CASSSQVGLGQETQYF.

This clonotype was detected many times. The chain combines TRBV11-2 with TRBJ2-3, with 14 bases fitting TRBD2. With 2 bases clipped from V and 3 bases from J, the junction kept 7 bases outside the gene matches. The germline CDR1 and CDR2 sequences are SGHAT and FQNNGV. The CDR3 runs 18 residues. The CDR3 sequence: CASSLMGLAGVGTDTQYF. In nucleotides, the CDR3 is TGTGCCAGCAGCTTAATGGGACTAGCGGGAGTCGGGACAGATACGCAGTATTTT. The whole variable domain, filled in from reference TRBV11-2 and TRBJ2-3, reads EAGVAQSPRYKIIEKRQSVAFWCNPISGHATLYWYQQILGQGPKLLIQFQNNGVVDDSQLPKDRFSAERLKGVDSTLKIQPAKLEDSAVYLCASSLMGLAGVGTDTQYFGPGTRLTVL.

This clonotype occurred a few times. This chain links TRBV10-2 with TRBJ2-3; perhaps TRBD2 as D (5 bases). CDR3 length: 15 amino acids. The germline gives CDR1 WSHSY, CDR2 SAAADI. Trimming removed 3 bases from V and 2 bases from J, with 12 bases in between. The chain's CDR3 is CASSESGSTTDTQYF. The CDR3 bases are TGCGCCAGCAGTGAATCGGGATCCACCACAGATACGCAGTATTTT.

This clonotype was found a few times. The chain couples TRBV5-4 to TRBJ2-1; the match to TRBD2 covers 9 bases. V lost 2 bases to trimming and J lost 5 bases; unmatched junction nucleotides: 5. CDR3 length: 15 residues. CDR1 is SGHNT, CDR2 YYREEE, per germline (reference sequence). CDR3 nucleotides: TGTGCCAGCAGCTTTCTAGCGGGACGGGACAATGAGCAGTTCTTC. Translating it yields CASSFLAGRDNEQFF.

The chain is built from TRBV10-3 and TRBJ2-7; D gene ambiguous. The CDR3 is 17 amino acids. Deletions cut 5 bases from V and 5 bases from J, with 25 bases between. Germline V gene data show CDR1 as ENHRY and CDR2 as SYGVKD. The CDR3 DNA is TGTGCCATCAGTTTAGGAACAGCAGGTAGTCCGCCCAACGAGCAGTACTTC. It codes for CAISLGTAGSPPNEQYF.

This clonotype was recorded at least ten times. This rearrangement joins TRBV29-1 to TRBJ2-1, with 9 bases matching TRBD2. After removal of 0 bases from V and 7 bases from J, the junction contained 7 bases not matched to a gene. Per the germline V gene, CDR1 is SQVTM and CDR2 is ANQGSEA. CDR3 size: 15 residues. CDR3 nucleotides: TGCAGCGTTGAAGATTATTCTAGCGGGGTTAATGAGCAGTTCTTC. It translates to CSVEDYSSGVNEQFF.

The chain joins TRBV20-1 to TRBJ2-1; TRBD1 agrees at 9 bases. CDR3 length: 16 amino acids. V was pared by 6 bases and J by 9 bases, with 18 bases of the junction left unmatched. The germline gives CDR1 DFQATT, CDR2 SNEGSKA (reference sequence). The CDR3 DNA follows: TGCAGTGCCCCGGGACAGGGATTTCGGGGTGTTTCTGAGCAGTTCTTC. Protein sequence: CSAPGQGFRGVSEQFF.

This clonotype was seen repeatedly, ten times or more. The V and J genes are TRBV10-3 and TRBJ1-1, with 7 bases identical to TRBD1. The CDR3 is made up of 14 amino acids. CDR1 and CDR2 (germline): ENHRY, SYGVKD. Losses at the gene ends were 9 bases for V and 2 bases for J; bases not matched to a gene: 9. CDR3 in DNA: TGTGCCATAGGGGGCGGACAGGCCAACACTGAAGCTTTCTTT. This gives the protein CAIGGGQANTEAFF.

This clonotype was seen at least ten times. The chain recombines TRBV29-1 with TRBJ2-7, with TRBD2 matching over 7 bases. With 5 bases clipped from V and 3 bases from J, the junction kept 1 base outside the gene matches. The germline V gene encodes CDR1 SQVTM and CDR2 ANQGSEA. The CDR3 has 11 amino acids. CDR3 region: CSVWTSYEQYF. CDR3 bases: TGCAGCGTTTGGACTAGCTACGAGCAGTACTTC.

CDR3 sequence (DNA): TGTGCCAGCAGGGGGTTCGGGGAAGACGGTGAGCAGTTCTTC. Translating it yields CASRGFGEDGEQFF. This rearrangement joins TRBV6-1 to TRBJ2-1; D may be TRBD2 (5 bases). Per germline, CDR1 MNHNS and CDR2 SASEGT. The CDR3 spans 14 residues. V lost 6 bases and J 9 bases, leaving 18 bases between the germline ends.

This clonotype came up many times. The V call is TRBV12-3 or TRBV12-4, the J call TRBJ1-5, with D tentatively TRBD1 (5 bases). Trimming stripped 0 bases from V and 7 bases from J, with 13 bases between. The CDR3 consists of 15 residues. The CDR3 nucleotides are TGTGCCAGCAGTTTAGCGCAGGGAGGGGACCAGCCCCAGCATTTT. Its translation is CASSLAQGGDQPQHF.

This clonotype was counted a few times. V and J are TRBV2 and TRBJ2-5; 10 nucleotides line up with TRBD1. V gave up 6 bases and J gave up 10 bases; unmatched junction bases: 5. This CDR3 has 12 amino acids. From germline, CDR1 is SNHLY and CDR2 FYNNEI. CDR3 amino acids: CASRGGQGVQYF. Written as DNA, the CDR3 is TGTGCCAGCAGGGGCGGACAGGGGGTCCAGTACTTC.

For this clonotype: Since a much larger clone is just one base distant, this may be a read error. This rearrangement joins TRBV3-1 to TRBJ2-2, with D possibly TRBD1 on 6 matching bases. CDR3 size: 16 residues. CDR1 LGHDT and CDR2 YNNKEL come from the germline V gene (reference sequence). The CDR3 region is CAGSQDARGGTGELFF. The CDR3 DNA is TGTGCCGGCAGCCAAGATGCCAGGGGTGGCACCGGGGAGCTGTTTTTT.

This clonotype occurred many times. V and J are TRBV5-1 and TRBJ1-2, with no clear D. The CDR3 extends over 14 amino acids. The germline V gene encodes CDR1 SGHRS and CDR2 YFSETQ. Trimming cost V 0 bases and J 2 bases, with 8 bases left between them. Written as DNA, the CDR3 is TGCGCCAGCAGCTTGGACAGCTCAAACTATGGCTACACCTTC. Protein: CASSLDSSNYGYTF.

Many counts were recorded for this clonotype. The CDR3 is CSVDQKGTGGIYGYTF. The DNA for the CDR3 is TGCAGCGTTGACCAAAAGGGCACAGGGGGTATCTATGGCTACACCTTC. V and J are TRBV29-1 and TRBJ1-2; 8 bases match TRBD1. The CDR3 is made up of 16 amino acids. J lost 4 bases, V lost 3 bases, and 13 bases had no gene match. The germline V gene encodes CDR1 SQVTM and CDR2 ANQGSEA.

The V call is TRBV2, the J call TRBJ2-7; 10 nucleotides line up with TRBD2. V shed 6 bases and J 4 bases; nucleotides not matched to a gene: 0. This CDR3 is 12 amino acids long. Germline V lookup: CDR1 SNHLY, CDR2 FYNNEI. CDR3 loop: CASRTSGYEQYF. CDR3 nucleotide sequence: TGTGCCAGCAGGACTAGCGGGTACGAGCAGTACTTC.

The sample holds many counts of this clonotype. The chain has TRBV2 and TRBJ2-7; D ambiguous. This CDR3 is built from 15 residues. The germline gives CDR1 SNHLY, CDR2 FYNNEI. V was clipped by 7 bases and J by 0 bases, with 16 bases between them. CDR3 DNA: TGTGCCAGCACTTTCCCGGCGGCAAACTCCTACGAGCAGTACTTC. The encoded protein is CASTFPAANSYEQYF.

This clonotype was observed a few times. The gene calls are TRBV28 and TRBJ2-1, with D possibly TRBD2 on 6 matching bases. Germline CDR1 and CDR2: MDHEN and SYDVKM. V was cut by 7 bases and J by 7 bases, with 20 bases left in between. The CDR3 is 15 residues long. CDR3 in DNA: TGTGCCAGCAACCCCTCGGGACTCTTCCGGAATGAGCAGTTCTTC. Protein: CASNPSGLFRNEQFF.

V usage is TRBV5-8 and J usage is TRBJ1-2, with D perhaps matching TRBD1 (5 bases). V lost 4 bases, J lost 0 bases, and 13 bases lay in between. Germline CDR1 is SGHTS and CDR2 is YDEGEE. The CDR3 runs 15 residues. The CDR3 nucleotides read TGTGCCAGCAGCCGGGGGGGAGGGACTAACTATGGCTACACCTTC. This codes for CASSRGGGTNYGYTF.

This clonotype has ten or more counts. This sequence joins TRBV20-1 and TRBJ1-2; TRBD1 matches at 8 bases. Germline CDR1 is DFQATT and CDR2 is SNEGSKA (reference sequence). CDR3 length equals 12 residues. V lost 5 bases, J lost 7 bases, and 6 bases stayed unmatched. CDR3 coding DNA: TGCAGTGCTGCGACAGGGGTCGCTGGCTACACCTTC. Translation: CSAATGVAGYTF.

This chain connects TRBV30 to TRBJ2-7, with D possibly called TRBD1 or TRBD2 (6 bases each). Trimming pared 0 bases from V and 5 bases from J, leaving 17 bases between. There are 15 residues in the CDR3. The germline V gene has CDR1 GTSNPN and CDR2 SVGIG (reference sequence). The CDR3 sequence is CAWSVVRPGANEQYV. DNA of the CDR3: TGTGCCTGGAGTGTAGTTCGGCCGGGGGCCAACGAGCAGTACGTC.

Ten or more counts support this clonotype. This chain uses TRBV6-5 with TRBJ1-3; D is uncertain. Trimming shortened V by 8 bases and J by 4 bases, and 9 bases separated the two germline ends. CDR1 is MNHEY, CDR2 SVGAGI, per germline. CDR3 size: 12 residues. The CDR3 DNA sequence: TGTGCCAGCGGGATGGGGGGAAACACCATATATTTT. This gives the protein CASGMGGNTIYF.

This clonotype was detected only a few times. V is TRBV2 and J is TRBJ1-5, with 8 bases identical to TRBD1. V shed 2 bases and J 7 bases; nucleotides not matched to a gene: 13. The CDR3 spans 17 residues. The V gene's germline CDR1 is SNHLY and CDR2 FYNNEI. The CDR3 region is CASSEIGTGRQVQPQHF. The CDR3 nucleotides read TGTGCCAGCAGTGAAATAGGGACAGGCCGCCAGGTCCAGCCCCAGCATTTT. Complete variable domain (other parts from reference TRBV2 and TRBJ1-5): EPEVTQTPSHQVTQMGQEVILRCVPISNHLYFYWYRQILGQKVEFLVSFYNNEISEKSEIFDDQFSVERPDGSNFTLKIRSTKLEDSAMYFCASSEIGTGRQVQPQHFGDGTRLSIL.

V usage is TRBV11-2 and J usage is TRBJ2-6, with D hard to call. Trimming pared 5 bases from V and 1 base from J, leaving 12 bases between. The CDR3 extends over 16 amino acids. Looked up from germline, CDR1 is SGHAT and CDR2 is FQNNGV. Written as DNA, the CDR3 is TGTGCCAGCAGCCTAACCACGTTTTCTGGGGCCAACGTCCTGACTTTC. Translation: CASSLTTFSGANVLTF.